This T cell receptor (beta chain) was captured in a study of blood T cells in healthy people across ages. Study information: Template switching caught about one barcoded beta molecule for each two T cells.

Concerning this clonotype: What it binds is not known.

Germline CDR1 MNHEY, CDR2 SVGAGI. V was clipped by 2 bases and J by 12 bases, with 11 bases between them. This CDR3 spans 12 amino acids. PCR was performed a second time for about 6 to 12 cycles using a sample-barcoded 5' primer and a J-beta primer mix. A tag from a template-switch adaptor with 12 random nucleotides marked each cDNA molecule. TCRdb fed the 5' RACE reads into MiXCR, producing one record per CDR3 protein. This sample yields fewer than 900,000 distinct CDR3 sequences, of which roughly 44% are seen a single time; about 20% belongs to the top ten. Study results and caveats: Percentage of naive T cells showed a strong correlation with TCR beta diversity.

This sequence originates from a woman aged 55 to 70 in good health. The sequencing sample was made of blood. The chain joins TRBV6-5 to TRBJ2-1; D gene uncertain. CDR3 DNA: TGTGCCAGCAGTTACACGGACGGGCTGCAGTTCTTC. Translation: CASSYTDGLQFF.